Detailed here is one T cell receptor beta chain. These data are taken from a study of blood T cell repertoires in COVID-19. Assay used: immunoSEQ multiplex PCR; TCRdb lists only in-frame clones, some missing. The sample carries hundreds of thousands of clones, about 88% recorded once. This receptor was obtained from a woman in her fifties or sixties with acute or convalescent COVID-19. Sequencing input: peripheral blood.

In nucleotides, the CDR3 is TGTGCCAGCAATAAACTAGCGGGAGGGTACGAGCAGTACTTC. Translating gives CASNKLAGGYEQYF. The chain recombines TRBV6-5 with TRBJ2-7, with 13 bases identical to TRBD2. Germline assignment: CDR1 MNHEY and CDR2 SVGAGI. This CDR3 has 14 amino acids. The V gene end was trimmed by 7 bases and the J gene end by 4 bases; junction bases not matched to a gene: 4.